This T cell receptor (beta chain) was captured in a study of human T cells and chemical hapten exposure. A note on this clonotype: Since a much larger clone is just one base distant, this may be a read error.

The sample's time point: pre-sensitization, week 0. This sample's treatment: therapeutic diphenylcyclopropenone sensitization with weekly scalp DPC. Looked up from germline, CDR1 is SEHNR and CDR2 is FQNEAQ (reference sequence). The CDR3 is 13 amino acids. From the RACE reads, TCRdb called clonotypes with MiXCR, one entry per CDR3 protein. Of tens of thousands of distinct CDR3 sequences in the sample, under 12% are singletons; the top ten hold approximately 6.3%. The chain links TRBV7-9 to TRBJ1-5; D call uncertain. The last part of the DNA fits TRBJ2-3 better; the J call may be wrong. The TCR originated in a young man with alopecia areata. Some clones in this sample may be carry-over from other donors' samples. The source material was whole blood, sampled in connection with sensitization to the hapten diphenylcyclopropenone (DPC). The CDR3 nucleotides are TGTGCCAGCAGCTTAACGTTTGGTCAGCCCCAGTATTTT. This encodes CASSLTFGQPQYF.